Listed below are T cell receptor beta chains from one sample, sequenced in a study of blood T cell repertoires in COVID-19. Sequencing used immunoSEQ multiplex PCR; TCRdb keeps in-frame clones, though not all of them. The top ten clones hold about 11% of a sample with 250,000 to 350,000 clones, about 88% of them seen once. Sequencing used peripheral blood. The receptors were sampled from a young woman with COVID-19, enrolled during active disease. Both conserved end residues are part of each CDR3. A D gene is named only where the DNA matches it firmly. A clone size is listed for some rows: how often the clone was seen (once, few, many), or a class if it is expanded.

V gene,clone size,J gene,D gene,CDR3 DNA,CDR3 protein
TRBV5-5,few,TRBJ1-5,.,TGTGCCAGCAGCTTGGGGGGGGACCGACAGCCCCAGCATTTT,CASSLGGDRQPQHF
TRBV5-1,.,TRBJ1-2,.,TGCGCCAGCAGCCCCCCAAATACAGGTTATGGCTACACCTTC,CASSPPNTGYGYTF
TRBV18,.,TRBJ1-6,.,TGTGCCAGCTCACCGGGTCTGCGGCTTTCACCCCTCCACTTT,CASSPGLRLSPLHF
TRBV11-2,.,TRBJ1-5,.,TGTGCCAGCAGCTTAGATCCCAGGAATCAGCCCCAGCATTTT,CASSLDPRNQPQHF
TRBV7-2,.,TRBJ1-1,.,TGTGCCAGCCGGAGACAGTTGAGGACTGAAGCTTTCTTT,CASRRQLRTEAFF
TRBV27,.,TRBJ2-1,TRBD2,TGTGCCAGCAGTCCCGGGACTAGCTACTACAATGAGCAGTTCTTC,CASSPGTSYYNEQFF
TRBV5-4,.,TRBJ1-6,TRBD1,TGTGCCAGCAGCCGGGACAGGGAAAATTCACCCCTCCACTTT,CASSRDRENSPLHF
TRBV7-2,once,TRBJ2-7,.,TGTGCCAGCAGCCCACAGGTCTCCTACGAGCAGTACTTC,CASSPQVSYEQYF
TRBV2,.,TRBJ2-1,TRBD2,TGTGCCAGCAGGCTAGCGGGAGGGTACAATGAGCAGTTCTTC,CASRLAGGYNEQFF
TRBV10-3,.,TRBJ1-6,.,TGTGCCACTGGGGGGGTCGAGGAGTCACCCCTCCACTTT,CATGGVEESPLHF
TRBV9,.,TRBJ2-1,.,TGTGCCAGCAGCGTAGGGGCCGTCAGTGAGCAGTTCTTC,CASSVGAVSEQFF
TRBV2,.,TRBJ2-7,.,TGTGCCAGCAGGATAGATTCCTACGAGCAGTACTTC,CASRIDSYEQYF
TRBV19,few,TRBJ2-7,TRBD2,TGTGCCAGTAGTACGACTAGCAGTCCCTACGAGCAGTACTTC,CASSTTSSPYEQYF
TRBV11-2,few,TRBJ1-2,.,TGTGCCAGCAGTCAGGTATTGACAGGTGGCTACACCTTC,CASSQVLTGGYTF
TRBV3-1/TRBV3-2,few,TRBJ1-6,.,TGTGCCAGCAGCCAAGAGGTCAGGGGATCACCCCTCCACTTT,CASSQEVRGSPLHF
TRBV5-4,.,TRBJ1-3,.,TGTGCCAGCAGCTCCCGTCCCAGGGTCGAGTCGGACACCATATATTTT,CASSSRPRVESDTIYF
TRBV10-1,.,TRBJ1-2,TRBD1,TGCGCCAGCAGTGCCGGGACAGGGGCTATCTATGGCTACACCTTC,CASSAGTGAIYGYTF
TRBV18,.,TRBJ2-2,TRBD1,TGTGCCAGCTCACCGGCTGGGGGACAGTCCGGGGAGCTGTTTTTT,CASSPAGGQSGELFF
TRBV7-9,.,TRBJ2-1,.,TGTGCCAGCAGCTTCCCTGCTGGAGCTAGCATCTACAATGAGCAGTTCTTC,CASSFPAGASIYNEQFF
TRBV2,.,TRBJ2-1,TRBD2,TGTGCCAGCAGAACCCCTAGCGGGAGCTCCTACAATGAGCAGTTCTTC,CASRTPSGSSYNEQFF
TRBV24-1,.,TRBJ2-6,TRBD2,TGTGCCACCAGTGACCCAGGACTAGCGGTGTACTCTGGGGCCAACGTCCTGACTTTC,CATSDPGLAVYSGANVLTF
TRBV5-7,.,TRBJ1-5,.,TGTGCCAGCAGCTTGGTGAGACCCAGAGGGCAGCCCCAGCATTTT,CASSLVRPRGQPQHF
TRBV20-1,once,TRBJ2-1,.,TGCAGTGCCCACGGAGGGTTGCTGGTGCTCTTC,CSAHGGLLVLF
TRBV28,.,TRBJ2-1,TRBD1,TGTGCCAGCAGTGCCCGACAGGGGCTAGGCTACAATGAGCAGTTCTTC,CASSARQGLGYNEQFF
TRBV4-3,.,TRBJ2-3,.,TGCGCCAGCAGCCAAGCGGGAGCAGGGCCAGATACGCAGTATTTT,CASSQAGAGPDTQYF
TRBV28,.,TRBJ2-7,TRBD1,TGTGCCAGCAGTTTCTACATCAAGCTAAACGGACAGGTCTCCTACGAGCAGTACTTC,CASSFYIKLNGQVSYEQYF
TRBV7-2,.,TRBJ2-1,TRBD2,TGTGCCAGCAGCTTAGAGGGGACTAGCGGGAGGTTCTACAATGAGCAGTTCTTC,CASSLEGTSGRFYNEQFF
TRBV5-4,.,TRBJ2-2,TRBD2,TGTGCCAGCAGCTTGGGTGAACTAGCGTCGAACACCGGGGAGCTGTTTTTT,CASSLGELASNTGELFF